Below, one T cell receptor (beta chain) is given with its context. This record comes from a study of T cells after yellow fever vaccination. The CDR3 length is 14 residues. Germline V gives CDR1 SGHKS, CDR2 YYEKEE (reference sequence). Between the trimmed V and J ends, which lost 5 bases and 1 base, there was a span of 12 bases. Template switching with 5'RACE generated the TCR cDNA and added a universal primer site and UMIs. TCRdb reprocessed the 5' RACE reads with MiXCR, giving one entry per CDR3 protein. In the table there are around 500,000 distinct CDR3 sequences, about a fifth of which are singletons.

The specimen comprised PBMCs, sampled 21 days after the first yellow fever vaccination. The clonotype was recovered from a man younger than 35 who received the YFV17D yellow fever vaccine. J is TRBJ1-1 and V is TRBV5-5, with a weak D call TRBD1 (5 bases). The CDR3 region is CASRRLDRNTEAFF. The CDR3, as DNA: TGTGCCAGCAGACGCCTTGACAGGAACACTGAAGCTTTCTTT.